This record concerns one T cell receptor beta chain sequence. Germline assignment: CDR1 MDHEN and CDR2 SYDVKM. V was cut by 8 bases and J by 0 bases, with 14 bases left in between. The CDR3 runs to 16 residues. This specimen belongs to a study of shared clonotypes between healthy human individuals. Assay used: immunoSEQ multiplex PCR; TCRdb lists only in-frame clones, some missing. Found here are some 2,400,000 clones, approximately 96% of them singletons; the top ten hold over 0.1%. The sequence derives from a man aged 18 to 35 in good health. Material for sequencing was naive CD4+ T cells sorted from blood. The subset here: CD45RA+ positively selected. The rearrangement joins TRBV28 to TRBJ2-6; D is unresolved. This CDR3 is CASVGPFFSGANVLTF. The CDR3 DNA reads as TGTGCCAGCGTAGGGCCCTTCTTCTCTGGGGCCAACGTCCTGACTTTC.